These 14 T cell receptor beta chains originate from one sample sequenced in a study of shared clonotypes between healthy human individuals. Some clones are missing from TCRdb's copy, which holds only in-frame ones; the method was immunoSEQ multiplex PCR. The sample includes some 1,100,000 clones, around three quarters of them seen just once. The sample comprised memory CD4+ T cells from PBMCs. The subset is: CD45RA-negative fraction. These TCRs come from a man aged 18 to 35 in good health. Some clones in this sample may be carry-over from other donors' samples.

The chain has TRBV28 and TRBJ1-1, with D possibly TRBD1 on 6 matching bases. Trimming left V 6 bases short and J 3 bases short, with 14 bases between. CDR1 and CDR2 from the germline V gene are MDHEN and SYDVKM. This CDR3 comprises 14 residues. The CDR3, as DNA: TGTGCCAGCAGCCAACCAGGGGCTTACACTGAAGCTTTCTTT. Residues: CASSQPGAYTEAFF.

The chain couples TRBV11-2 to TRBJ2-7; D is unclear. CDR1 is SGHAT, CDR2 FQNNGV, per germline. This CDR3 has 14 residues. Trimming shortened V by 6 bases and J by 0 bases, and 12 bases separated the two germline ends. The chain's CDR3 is CASRIGQNSYEQYF. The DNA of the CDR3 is TGTGCCAGCAGGATCGGGCAGAACTCCTACGAGCAGTACTTC.

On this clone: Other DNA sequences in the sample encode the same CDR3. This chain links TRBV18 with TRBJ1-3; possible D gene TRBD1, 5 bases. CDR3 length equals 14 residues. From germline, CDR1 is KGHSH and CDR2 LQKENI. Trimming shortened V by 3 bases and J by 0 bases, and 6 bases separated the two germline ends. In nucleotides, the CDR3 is TGTGCCAGCTCACCCGACAGCTCTGGAAACACCATATATTTT. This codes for CASSPDSSGNTIYF. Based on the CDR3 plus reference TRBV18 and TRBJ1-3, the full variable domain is NAGVMQNPRHLVRRRGQEARLRCSPMKGHSHVYWYRQLPEEGLKFMVYLQKENIIDESGMPKERFSAEFPKEGPSILRIQQVVRGDSAAYFCASSPDSSGNTIYFGEGSWLTVV.

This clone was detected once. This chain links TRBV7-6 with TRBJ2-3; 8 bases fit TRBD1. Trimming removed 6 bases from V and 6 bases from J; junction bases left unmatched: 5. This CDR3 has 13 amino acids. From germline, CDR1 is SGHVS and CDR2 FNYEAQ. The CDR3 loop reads CASSFDRGDTQYF. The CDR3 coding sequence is TGTGCCAGCAGTTTCGACAGGGGCGATACGCAGTATTTT. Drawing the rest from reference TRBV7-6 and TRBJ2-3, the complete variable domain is GAGVSQSPRYKVTKRGQDVALRCDPISGHVSLYWYRQALGQGPEFLTYFNYEAQQDKSGLPNDRFSAERPEGSISTLTIQRTEQRDSAMYRCASSFDRGDTQYFGPGTRLTVL.

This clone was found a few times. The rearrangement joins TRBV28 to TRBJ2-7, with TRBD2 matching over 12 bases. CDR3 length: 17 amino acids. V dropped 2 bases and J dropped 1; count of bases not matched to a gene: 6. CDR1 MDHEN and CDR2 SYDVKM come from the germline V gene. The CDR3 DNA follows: TGTGCCAGCAGTTTACCGACTAGCGGGAGAAAGTCCTACGAGCAGTACTTC. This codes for CASSLPTSGRKSYEQYF.

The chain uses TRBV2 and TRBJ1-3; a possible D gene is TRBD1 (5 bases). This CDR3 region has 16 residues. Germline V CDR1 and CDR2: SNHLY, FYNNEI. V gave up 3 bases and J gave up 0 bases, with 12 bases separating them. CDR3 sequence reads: CASSDPGRPSGNTIYF. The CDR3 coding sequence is TGTGCCAGCAGTGATCCGGGACGGCCCTCTGGAAACACCATATATTTT.

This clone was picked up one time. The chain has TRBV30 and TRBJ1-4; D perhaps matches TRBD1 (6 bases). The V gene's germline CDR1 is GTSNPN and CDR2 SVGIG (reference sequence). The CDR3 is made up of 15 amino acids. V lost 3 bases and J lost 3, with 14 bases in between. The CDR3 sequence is CAWSRKQGSNEKLFF. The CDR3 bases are TGTGCCTGGAGCCGCAAACAGGGTTCTAATGAAAAACTGTTTTTT.

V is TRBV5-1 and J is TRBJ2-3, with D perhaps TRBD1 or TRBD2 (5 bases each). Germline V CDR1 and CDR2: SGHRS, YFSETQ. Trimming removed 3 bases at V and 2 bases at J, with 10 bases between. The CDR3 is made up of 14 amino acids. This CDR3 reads CASSSGTNTDTQYF. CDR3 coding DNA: TGCGCCAGCAGCTCCGGGACCAACACAGATACGCAGTATTTT.

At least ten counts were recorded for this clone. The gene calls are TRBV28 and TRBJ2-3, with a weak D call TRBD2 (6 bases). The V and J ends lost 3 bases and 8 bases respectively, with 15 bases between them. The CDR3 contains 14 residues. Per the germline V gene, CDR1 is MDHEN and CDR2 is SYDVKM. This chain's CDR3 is CASSFPPRESTQYF. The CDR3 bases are TGTGCCAGCAGTTTCCCCCCTCGGGAGAGTACGCAGTATTTT.

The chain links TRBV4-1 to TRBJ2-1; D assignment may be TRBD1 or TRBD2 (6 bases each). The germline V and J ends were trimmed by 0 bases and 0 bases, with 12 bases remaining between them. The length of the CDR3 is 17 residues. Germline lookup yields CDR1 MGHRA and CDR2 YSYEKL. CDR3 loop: CASSQDRGGSSYNEQFF. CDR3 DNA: TGCGCCAGCAGCCAAGATCGAGGGGGGAGCTCCTACAATGAGCAGTTCTTC.

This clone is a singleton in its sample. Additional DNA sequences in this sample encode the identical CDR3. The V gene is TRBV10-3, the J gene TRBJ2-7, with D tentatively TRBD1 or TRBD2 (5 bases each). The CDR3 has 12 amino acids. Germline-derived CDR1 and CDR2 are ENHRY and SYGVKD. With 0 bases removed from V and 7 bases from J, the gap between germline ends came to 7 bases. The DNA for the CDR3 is TGTGCCATCAGTGAGTCTGGGGGAGAGCAGTACTTC. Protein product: CAISESGGEQYF.

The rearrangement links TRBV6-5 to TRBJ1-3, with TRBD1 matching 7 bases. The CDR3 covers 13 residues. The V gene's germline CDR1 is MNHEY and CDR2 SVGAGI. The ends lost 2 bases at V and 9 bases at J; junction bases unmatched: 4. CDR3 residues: CASSYRSGGTIYF. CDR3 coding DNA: TGTGCCAGCAGTTACAGATCAGGGGGCACCATATATTTT.

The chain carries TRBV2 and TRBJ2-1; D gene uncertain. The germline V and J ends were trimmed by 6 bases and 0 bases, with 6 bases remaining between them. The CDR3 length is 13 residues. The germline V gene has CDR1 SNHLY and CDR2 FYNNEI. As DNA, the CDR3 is TGTGCCAGCAGCCGGACCTCCTACAATGAGCAGTTCTTC. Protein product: CASSRTSYNEQFF. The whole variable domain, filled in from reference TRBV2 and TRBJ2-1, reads EPEVTQTPSHQVTQMGQEVILRCVPISNHLYFYWYRQILGQKVEFLVSFYNNEISEKSEIFDDQFSVERPDGSNFTLKIRSTKLEDSAMYFCASSRTSYNEQFFGPGTRLTVL.

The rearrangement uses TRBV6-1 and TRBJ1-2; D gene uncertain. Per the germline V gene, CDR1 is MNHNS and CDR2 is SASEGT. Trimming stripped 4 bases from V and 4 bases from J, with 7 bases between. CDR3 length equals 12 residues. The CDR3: CASSVDTYGYTF. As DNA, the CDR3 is TGTGCCAGCAGTGTTGACACCTATGGCTACACCTTC.